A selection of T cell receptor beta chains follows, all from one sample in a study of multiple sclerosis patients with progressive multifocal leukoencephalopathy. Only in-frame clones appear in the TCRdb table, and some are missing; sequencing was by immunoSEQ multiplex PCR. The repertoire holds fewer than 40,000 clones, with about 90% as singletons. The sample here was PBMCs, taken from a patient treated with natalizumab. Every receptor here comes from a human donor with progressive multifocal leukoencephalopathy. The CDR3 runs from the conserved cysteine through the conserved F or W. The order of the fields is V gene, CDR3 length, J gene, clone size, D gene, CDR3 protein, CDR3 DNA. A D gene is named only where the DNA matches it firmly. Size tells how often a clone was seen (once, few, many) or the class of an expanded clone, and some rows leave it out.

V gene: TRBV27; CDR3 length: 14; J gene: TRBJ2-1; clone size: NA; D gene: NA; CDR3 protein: CASSLSGSYNEQFF; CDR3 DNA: TGTGCCAGCAGTTTAAGTGGCTCCTACAATGAGCAGTTCTTC
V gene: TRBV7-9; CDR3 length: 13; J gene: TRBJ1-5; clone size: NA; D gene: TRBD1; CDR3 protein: CASSSQGDQPQHF; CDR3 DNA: TGTGCCAGCAGCTCACAGGGGGATCAGCCCCAGCATTTT
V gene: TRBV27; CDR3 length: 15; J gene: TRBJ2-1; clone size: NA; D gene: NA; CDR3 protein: CASSLSGNSLVEQFF; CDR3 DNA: TGTGCCAGCAGTTTATCGGGTAATTCCTTGGTTGAGCAGTTCTTC
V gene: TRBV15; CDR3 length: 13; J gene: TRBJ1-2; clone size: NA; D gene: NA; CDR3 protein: CATSLGGTYGYTF; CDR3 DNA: TGTGCCACCAGCCTTGGGGGTACCTATGGCTACACCTTC
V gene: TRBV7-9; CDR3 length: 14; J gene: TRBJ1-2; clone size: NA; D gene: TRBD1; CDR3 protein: CASSPRTGGGGYTF; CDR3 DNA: TGTGCCAGCAGCCCTCGGACAGGAGGGGGTGGCTACACCTTC
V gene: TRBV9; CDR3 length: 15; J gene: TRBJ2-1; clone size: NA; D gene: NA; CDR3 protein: CASSVGQGADNEQFF; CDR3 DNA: TGTGCCAGCAGCGTAGGTCAGGGAGCTGACAATGAGCAGTTCTTC
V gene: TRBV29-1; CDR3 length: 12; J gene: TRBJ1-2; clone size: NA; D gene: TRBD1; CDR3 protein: CSVATTGVGYTF; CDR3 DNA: TGCAGCGTCGCCACAACAGGGGTTGGCTACACCTTC
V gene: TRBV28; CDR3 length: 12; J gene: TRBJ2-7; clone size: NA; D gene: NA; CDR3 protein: CASSLPSYEQYF; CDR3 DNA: TGTGCCAGCAGCCTTCCCTCCTACGAGCAGTACTTC
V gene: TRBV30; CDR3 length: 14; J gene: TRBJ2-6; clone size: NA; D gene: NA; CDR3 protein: CAWSWPSGANVLTF; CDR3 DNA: TGTGCCTGGAGTTGGCCATCTGGGGCCAACGTCCTGACTTTC
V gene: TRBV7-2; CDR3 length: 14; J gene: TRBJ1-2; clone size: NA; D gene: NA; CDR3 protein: CASSLGEWRGGYTF; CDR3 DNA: TGTGCCAGCAGCTTAGGGGAGTGGAGGGGAGGCTACACCTTC
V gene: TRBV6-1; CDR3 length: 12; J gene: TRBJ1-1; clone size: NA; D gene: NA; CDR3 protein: CASGALGTEAFF; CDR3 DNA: TGTGCCAGCGGGGCCCTCGGGACTGAAGCTTTCTTT
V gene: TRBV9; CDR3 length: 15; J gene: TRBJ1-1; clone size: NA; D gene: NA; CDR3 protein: CASSAGGVVNTEAFF; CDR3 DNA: TGTGCCAGCAGCGCAGGAGGGGTTGTGAACACTGAAGCTTTCTTT
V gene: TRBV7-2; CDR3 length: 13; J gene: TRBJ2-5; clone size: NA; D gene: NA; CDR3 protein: CASSLGSLLGQYF; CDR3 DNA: TGTGCCAGCAGCTTAGGGTCCCTTCTGGGGCAGTACTTC
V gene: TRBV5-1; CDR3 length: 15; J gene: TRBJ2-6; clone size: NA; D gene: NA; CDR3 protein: CASSLGSSGANVLTF; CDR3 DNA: TGCGCCAGCAGCTTGGGGAGCTCTGGGGCCAACGTCCTGACTTTC
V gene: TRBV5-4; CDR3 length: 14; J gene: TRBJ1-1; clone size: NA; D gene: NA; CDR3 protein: CASSLARGNTEAFF; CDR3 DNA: TGTGCCAGCAGCTTGGCCAGGGGTAACACTGAAGCTTTCTTT
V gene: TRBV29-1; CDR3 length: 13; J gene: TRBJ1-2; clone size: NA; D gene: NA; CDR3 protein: CSVGVREDYGYTF; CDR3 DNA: TGCAGCGTTGGGGTCAGGGAAGACTATGGCTACACCTTC
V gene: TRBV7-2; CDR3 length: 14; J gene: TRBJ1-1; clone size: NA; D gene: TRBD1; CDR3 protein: CASSYNRGKAEAFF; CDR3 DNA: TGTGCCAGCTCCTATAACAGGGGAAAGGCTGAAGCTTTCTTT
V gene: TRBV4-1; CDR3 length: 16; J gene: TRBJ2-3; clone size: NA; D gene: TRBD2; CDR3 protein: CASSILAGGLTDTQYF; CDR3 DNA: TGCGCCAGCAGCATACTAGCGGGAGGGTTGACAGATACGCAGTATTTT
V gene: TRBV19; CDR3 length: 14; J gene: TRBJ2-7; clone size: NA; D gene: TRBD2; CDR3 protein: CASSSRTSPYEQYF; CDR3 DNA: TGTGCCAGTAGTTCCCGGACTAGTCCCTACGAGCAGTACTTC
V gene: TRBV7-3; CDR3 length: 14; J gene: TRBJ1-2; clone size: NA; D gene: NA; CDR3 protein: CASSLGVGNYGYTF; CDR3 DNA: TGCGCCAGCAGCTTAGGAGTGGGTAACTATGGCTACACCTTC
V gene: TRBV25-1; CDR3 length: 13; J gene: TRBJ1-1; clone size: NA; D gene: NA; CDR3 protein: CASSYREETEAFF; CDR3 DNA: TGTGCCAGCAGCTACAGGGAGGAGACTGAAGCTTTCTTT
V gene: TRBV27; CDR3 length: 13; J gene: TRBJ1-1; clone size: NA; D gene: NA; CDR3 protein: CASCNLQGAEAFF; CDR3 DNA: TGTGCCAGCTGTAACCTACAGGGTGCTGAAGCTTTCTTT
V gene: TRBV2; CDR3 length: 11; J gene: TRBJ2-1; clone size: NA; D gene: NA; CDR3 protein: CASSESSDGVF; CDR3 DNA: TGTGCCAGCAGTGAAAGCAGCGACGGGGTCTTC
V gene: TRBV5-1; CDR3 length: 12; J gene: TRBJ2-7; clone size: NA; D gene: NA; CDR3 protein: CASSLDLFEQYF; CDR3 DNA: TGCGCCAGCAGCTTAGATTTGTTCGAGCAGTACTTC
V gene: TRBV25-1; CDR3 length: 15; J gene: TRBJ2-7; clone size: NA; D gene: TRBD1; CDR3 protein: CASSEFGQGVYEQYF; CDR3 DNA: TGTGCCAGCAGTGAATTCGGACAGGGGGTCTACGAGCAGTACTTC
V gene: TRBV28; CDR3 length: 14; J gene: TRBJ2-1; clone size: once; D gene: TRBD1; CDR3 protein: CASSWTGTDNEQFF; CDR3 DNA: TGTGCCAGCAGTTGGACAGGTACCGACAATGAGCAGTTCTTC
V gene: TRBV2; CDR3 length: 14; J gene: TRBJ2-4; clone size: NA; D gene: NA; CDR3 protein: CASSVGNSPNIQYF; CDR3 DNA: TGTGCCAGCAGTGTGGGGAATAGCCCAAACATTCAGTACTTC
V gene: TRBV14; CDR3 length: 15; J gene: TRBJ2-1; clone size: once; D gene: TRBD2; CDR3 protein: CASSQAGGRGNEQFF; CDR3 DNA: TGTGCCAGCAGCCAAGCGGGAGGGAGGGGGAATGAGCAGTTCTTC
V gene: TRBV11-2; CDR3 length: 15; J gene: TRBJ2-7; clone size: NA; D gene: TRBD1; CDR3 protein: CASSLQGEIAYEQYF; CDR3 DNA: TGTGCCAGCAGCTTACAGGGGGAAATAGCCTACGAGCAGTACTTC
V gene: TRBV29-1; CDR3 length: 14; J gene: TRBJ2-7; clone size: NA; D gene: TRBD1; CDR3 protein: CSVPRTGTPYEQYF; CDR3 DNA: TGCAGCGTTCCCCGGACAGGGACTCCCTACGAGCAGTACTTC
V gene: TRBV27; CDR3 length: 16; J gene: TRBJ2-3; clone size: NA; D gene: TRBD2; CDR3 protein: CASSSGTSGRGDTQYF; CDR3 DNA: TGTGCCAGCAGCAGTGGGACTAGCGGGAGGGGAGATACGCAGTATTTT
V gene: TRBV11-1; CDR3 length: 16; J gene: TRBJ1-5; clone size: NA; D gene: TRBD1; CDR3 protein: CASSVGRGGQGQPQHF; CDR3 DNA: TGTGCCAGCAGCGTAGGAAGAGGGGGCCAGGGGCAACCCCAGCATTTT
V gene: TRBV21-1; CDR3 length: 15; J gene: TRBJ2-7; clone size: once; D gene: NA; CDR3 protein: CASSKELAGPYEQYF; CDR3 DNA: TGTGCCAGCAGCAAAGAACTAGCGGGCCCCTACGAGCAGTACTTC
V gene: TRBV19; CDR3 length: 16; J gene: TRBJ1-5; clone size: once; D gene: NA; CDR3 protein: CASTPWGSGVGQPQHF; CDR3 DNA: TGTGCCAGTACCCCTTGGGGTTCAGGGGTTGGGCAGCCCCAGCATTTT
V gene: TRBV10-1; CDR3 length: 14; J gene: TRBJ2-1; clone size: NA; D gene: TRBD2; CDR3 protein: CASSSSGVYNEQFF; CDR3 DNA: TGCGCCAGCAGTTCGAGCGGGGTCTACAATGAGCAGTTCTTC
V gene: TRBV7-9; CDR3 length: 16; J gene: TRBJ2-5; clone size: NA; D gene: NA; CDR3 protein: CASSLVRGSGKETQYF; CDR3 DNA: TGTGCCAGCAGCTTAGTACGGGGCTCGGGTAAAGAGACCCAGTACTTC
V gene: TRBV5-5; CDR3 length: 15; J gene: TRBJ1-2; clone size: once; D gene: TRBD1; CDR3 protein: CASSLWDRDIGGYTF; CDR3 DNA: TGTGCCAGCAGCTTATGGGACAGGGATATCGGCGGCTACACCTTC
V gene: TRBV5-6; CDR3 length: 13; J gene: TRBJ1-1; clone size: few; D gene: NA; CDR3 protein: CASSLAGGLPAFF; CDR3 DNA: TGTGCCAGCAGCTTGGCCGGTGGGCTCCCAGCTTTCTTT
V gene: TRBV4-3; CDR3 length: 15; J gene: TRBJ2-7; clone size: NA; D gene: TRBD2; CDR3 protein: CASSRGAGGPYEQYF; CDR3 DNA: TGCGCCAGCAGCCGCGGGGCGGGAGGTCCCTACGAGCAGTACTTC
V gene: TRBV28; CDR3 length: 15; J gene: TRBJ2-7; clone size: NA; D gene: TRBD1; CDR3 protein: CASSSGTGGLYEQYF; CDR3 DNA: TGTGCCAGCAGTTCTGGGACAGGGGGCCTCTACGAGCAGTACTTC
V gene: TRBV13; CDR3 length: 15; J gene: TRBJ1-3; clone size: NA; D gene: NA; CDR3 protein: CASSWGRDSGNTIYF; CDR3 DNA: TGTGCCAGCAGCTGGGGGCGGGACTCTGGAAACACCATATATTTT
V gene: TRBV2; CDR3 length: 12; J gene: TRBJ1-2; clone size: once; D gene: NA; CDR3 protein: CASKGESYGYTF; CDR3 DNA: TGTGCCAGCAAAGGGGAAAGCTATGGCTACACCTTC
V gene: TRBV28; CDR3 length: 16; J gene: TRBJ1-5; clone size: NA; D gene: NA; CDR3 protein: CASSLIVTDSNQPQHF; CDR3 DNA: TGTGCCAGCAGTTTAATTGTAACAGACAGCAATCAGCCCCAGCATTTT
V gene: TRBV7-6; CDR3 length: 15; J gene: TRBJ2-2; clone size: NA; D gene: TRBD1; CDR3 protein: CASSFRGQGAGELFF; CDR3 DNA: TGTGCCAGCAGCTTCCGGGGACAGGGCGCCGGGGAGCTGTTTTTT
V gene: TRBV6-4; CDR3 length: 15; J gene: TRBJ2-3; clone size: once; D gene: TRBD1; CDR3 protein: CASSPGQGSTDTQYF; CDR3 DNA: TGTGCCAGCAGCCCGGGACAGGGGAGCACAGATACGCAGTATTTT
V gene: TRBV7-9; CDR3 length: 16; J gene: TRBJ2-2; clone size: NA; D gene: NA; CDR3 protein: CASSSRGLPLGGELFF; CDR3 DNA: TGTGCCAGCAGCTCCCGGGGACTTCCCCTCGGCGGGGAGCTGTTTTTT
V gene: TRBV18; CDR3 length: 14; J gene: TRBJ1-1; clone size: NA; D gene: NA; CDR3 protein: CASSQQGLNTEAFF; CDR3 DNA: TGTGCCAGCTCACAACAGGGATTGAACACTGAAGCTTTCTTT
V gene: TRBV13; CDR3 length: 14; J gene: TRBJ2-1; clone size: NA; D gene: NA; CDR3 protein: CASSLAGSYNEQFF; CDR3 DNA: TGTGCCAGCAGCTTAGCGGGGTCCTACAATGAGCAGTTCTTC
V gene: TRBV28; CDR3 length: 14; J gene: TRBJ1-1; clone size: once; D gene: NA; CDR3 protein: CASSPRGSFRRAFF; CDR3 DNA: TGTGCCAGCAGCCCCAGGGGTAGCTTTAGGAGAGCTTTCTTT